The present T cell receptor beta chain was sequenced within a study of OX40 agonist ivuxolimab in advanced cancers. Across the whole study: Enrollees could have had prior anti-PD-1, anti-PD-L1 or anti-CTLA-4 therapy, which about 40% had received.

As for this clone: Its specificity is unknown.

Measured with immunoSEQ multiplex PCR; TCRdb has only the in-frame clones, and not every one. The sample lists tens of thousands of clones, less than 95% occurring once. This CDR3 is 15 amino acids long. V lost 5 bases and J 0 bases, leaving 11 bases between the germline ends. CDR1 KGHSH and CDR2 LQKENI come from the germline V gene. Study-level points and caveats: Low clonal expansion, among the lowest seen, marked partial responders at 0.1-3.0 mg/kg. Expanded peripheral T cells had an undetermined antigen specificity.

The TCR sequence derives from an adult with an advanced solid tumor such as melanoma, head and neck, liver or kidney cancer. The sequences come from CD4+ or CD8+ T cells sorted from blood, collected in a trial of the OX40 agonist ivuxolimab. The V gene is TRBV18, the J gene TRBJ1-5, with no clear D. In DNA, the CDR3 is TGTGCCAGCTCATTATCCAGTGATAGCAATCAGCCCCAGCATTTT. This codes for CASSLSSDSNQPQHF.